Shown below are 17 T cell receptor beta chains from a single sample sequenced in a study of post-analysis software for immune sequencing data. Notes on the study in general: Five TRBV segments were significantly more frequent in patients than in controls. TRBV5-6, TRBV5-1 and TRBV20-1 were among these segments.

Sequencing libraries made from TCR beta cDNA carried unique molecular identifiers. TCRdb re-analysed the PCR reads in MiXCR, keeping a single row per CDR3 protein. The profile covers about 770,000 distinct CDR3 sequences, with more than 45% appearing a single time and roughly 4.4% taken by the ten largest. What these receptors recognize is not known. The sequenced material came from blood. The receptors stem from a girl under 18 with multiple sclerosis.

This clonotype came up a few times. V usage is TRBV6-2 or TRBV6-3 and J usage is TRBJ2-7, with a possible D match to TRBD2 (6 bases). Trimming stripped 7 bases from V and 0 bases from J, with 13 bases between. The germline V gene has CDR1 MNHEY and CDR2 SVGEGT. The CDR3 extends over 14 amino acids. The CDR3 DNA reads as TGTGCCAGCAAACATGCCGGGAGCTCCTACGAGCAGTACTTC. It codes for CASKHAGSSYEQYF.

This chain joins TRBV7-8 and TRBJ2-7, with a weak D call TRBD1 (6 bases). CDR3 length: 15 residues. Trimming stripped 2 bases from V and 3 bases from J, with 14 bases between. CDR1 and CDR2 (germline): SGHVS, FQNEAQ. Here the CDR3 DNA reads TGTGCCAGCAGCTTAAAAGGGGGTCCTTTCTACGAGCAGTACTTC. Protein product: CASSLKGGPFYEQYF. The whole variable domain, remainder taken from reference TRBV7-8 and TRBJ2-7, is GAGVSQSPRYKVAKRGQDVALRCDPISGHVSLFWYQQALGQGPEFLTYFQNEAQLDKSGLPSDRFFAERPEGSVSTLKIQRTQQEDSAVYLCASSLKGGPFYEQYFGPGTRLTVT.

V gene TRBV25-1 combines with J gene TRBJ2-3, with 8 bases that match TRBD2. The CDR3 is 14 amino acids. The V gene's germline CDR1 is MGHDK and CDR2 SYGVNS. The junction had 2 bases not matched to a gene; V was cut back by 2 bases and J by 4 bases. Here the CDR3 reads CASSEAGGSDTQYF. The DNA for the CDR3 is TGTGCCAGCAGTGAAGCGGGAGGTTCAGATACGCAGTATTTT.

V usage is TRBV7-9 and J usage is TRBJ2-7, with 9 bases lining up with TRBD2. V trimming: 0 bases; J trimming: 6 bases; junction bases outside the gene matches: 3. The CDR3 has 14 amino acids. The germline V gene has CDR1 SEHNR and CDR2 FQNEAQ (reference sequence). The CDR3 nucleotides are TGTGCCAGCAGCTTAGCTAGCGGGGGCGCCGAGCAGTACTTC. Amino acids: CASSLASGGAEQYF.

On this clonotype itself: One junction end does not reproduce the germline sequence, and a read error may be involved. The J gene is TRBJ2-4, the V gene TRBV7-9, with TRBD2 identical over 8 bases. The J call may be wrong; the DNA end is better matched by TRBJ2-7. CDR3 size: 14 residues. Looked up from germline, CDR1 is SEHNR and CDR2 is FQNEAQ (reference sequence). For the CDR3, the DNA is TGTGCCAGCAGTCTCGGGGGGGCCTCCAACGAGCAGTACTTC. This codes for CASSLGGASNEQYF.

Remarks on this clonotype: The DNA is left out, because the CDR3 cannot be placed on it with certainty; the CDR3 is given as TCRdb lists it. The V gene is TRBV6-6, the J gene TRBJ2-3; the DNA was not compared with TRBD2, the D call given in the table. The CDR3 is 15 residues long, ends included. Per the germline V gene, CDR1 is MNHNY and CDR2 is SVGAGI (reference sequence). CDR3 sequence reads: CASSTSAGDTDTQYF.

The chain employs TRBV7-2 and TRBJ2-6; D remains ambiguous. CDR1 and CDR2 from the germline V gene are SGHTA and FQGNSA. V lost 1 base and J 12 bases, leaving 13 bases between the germline ends. CDR3 size: 14 residues. As DNA, the CDR3 is TGTGCCAGCAGCTTAGACCGACACCATATCGTCCTGACTTTC. Protein: CASSLDRHHIVLTF.

Concerning this clonotype: Mismatch with germline at one junction end may stem from a read error. V and J are TRBV4-2 and TRBJ2-1, with TRBD2 identical over 8 bases. The length of the CDR3 is 15 residues. From germline, CDR1 is LGHNA and CDR2 YNFKEQ. The CDR3 DNA sequence: TGTGCCGGCAGCCAAGAACCAGCGGGAGCCCTTGAGCAGTTCTTC. This sequence encodes CAGSQEPAGALEQFF.

This chain connects TRBV6-4 to TRBJ2-3, with 9 bases fitting TRBD2. The CDR3 consists of 16 residues. Trimming cost V 4 bases and J 2 bases; bases outside gene matches: 7. Germline V CDR1 and CDR2: MRHNA, SNTAGT. CDR3 sequence (DNA): TGTGCCAGCAGTGTTGCTAGCGGGATCCCCACAGATACGCAGTATTTT. Protein: CASSVASGIPTDTQYF.

This chain connects TRBV19 to TRBJ1-1, with D unclear. Germline CDR1 and CDR2: LNHDA and SQIVND (reference sequence). This CDR3 region has 14 residues. Between the trimmed V and J ends, which lost 5 bases and 4 bases, there was a span of 14 bases. The CDR3 spells CASSPPSRSTEAFF. DNA of the CDR3: TGTGCCAGTAGTCCCCCCTCCCGGAGCACTGAAGCTTTCTTT.

The rearrangement links TRBV4-1 to TRBJ2-3, with 14 bases identical to TRBD2. The CDR3 totals 17 residues. CDR1 and CDR2 from the germline V gene are MGHRA and YSYEKL. The junction had 6 bases not matched to a gene; V was cut back by 4 bases and J by 3 bases. CDR3 in amino acids: CASSPWGTSGSTDTQYF. CDR3 bases: TGCGCCAGCAGCCCCTGGGGGACTAGCGGGAGTACAGATACGCAGTATTTT.

This clonotype occurred a few times. The chain joins TRBV9 to TRBJ2-3; 10 bases match TRBD2. The CDR3 consists of 15 residues. Germline lookup yields CDR1 SGDLS and CDR2 YYNGEE. V lost 1 base to trimming and J lost 6 bases; unmatched junction nucleotides: 5. This CDR3 is CASSVLAGAGDTQYF. CDR3 sequence (DNA): TGTGCCAGCAGCGTACTAGCGGGAGCGGGGGATACGCAGTATTTT. The variable domain in full, completed from reference TRBV9 and TRBJ2-3, reads DSGVTQTPKHLITATGQRVTLRCSPRSGDLSVYWYQQSLDQGLQFLIQYYNGEERAKGNILERFSAQQFPDLHSELNLSSLELGDSALYFCASSVLAGAGDTQYFGPGTRLTVL.

V usage is TRBV7-8 and J usage is TRBJ1-1, with 7 bases matching TRBD1. The V gene's germline CDR1 is SGHVS and CDR2 FQNEAQ. The CDR3 runs to 16 residues. Losses at the gene ends were 4 bases for V and 4 bases for J; bases not matched to a gene: 12. The CDR3 nucleotides read TGTGCCAGCAGCTCGCCCCGGACAGGAATGGGCACTGAAGCTTTCTTT. This sequence encodes CASSSPRTGMGTEAFF.

The genes are TRBV20-1 and TRBJ2-3; the D is unclear. Germline V gene sequence: CDR1 DFQATT, CDR2 SNEGSKA (reference sequence). V lost 6 bases to trimming and J lost 3 bases, with 13 bases between them. The CDR3 covers 13 residues. The CDR3 sequence is CSAPGKGTDTQYF. The CDR3 DNA reads TGCAGTGCGCCTGGAAAGGGTACAGATACGCAGTATTTT.

The rearrangement joins TRBV4-3 to TRBJ1-5, with D possibly TRBD1 on 5 matching bases. This CDR3 is 15 amino acids long. Germline V gene lookup returns CDR1 LGHNA and CDR2 YSLEER. Deletions cut 1 base from V and 2 bases from J, with 9 bases between. The CDR3 protein is CASSQAQGGNQPQHF. The CDR3, as DNA: TGCGCCAGCAGCCAAGCCCAGGGCGGCAATCAGCCCCAGCATTTT.

The V call is TRBV7-2, the J call TRBJ2-7, with a weak D call TRBD2 (5 bases). The V gene's germline CDR1 is SGHTA and CDR2 FQGNSA. The CDR3 is 13 amino acids. Trimming took 6 bases from V and 3 from J, leaving 12 bases between them. CDR3 sequence: CASSPQRNYEQYF. The CDR3 nucleotides read TGTGCCAGCAGTCCCCAGCGGAACTACGAGCAGTACTTC.

This clonotype has just a few counts. This chain joins TRBV20-1 and TRBJ2-7; TRBD1 or TRBD2 may be the D gene (5 bases each). The V end lost 4 bases, the J end lost 4 bases, and 17 bases lay between the germline ends. The CDR3 is made up of 14 amino acids. The germline CDR1 and CDR2 sequences are DFQATT and SNEGSKA (reference sequence). Here the CDR3 DNA reads TGCAGTGCTACCACTAGTGAGGGGCAATACGAGCAGTACTTC. Translating it yields CSATTSEGQYEQYF.